This entry describes one TCR beta chain. What it binds is unknown. The data stem from a study of cytomegalovirus exposure and HLA in healthy donors. Whole-study context: As an earlier analysis found, about 179 million T cells yielded about 120 million unique TCR beta sequences. Study outcomes and limitations: A later analysis linked a missense DCLRE1C variant to TCR beta V- and J-gene trimming. With further analysis later on, most CMV-associated TCR beta chains appeared HLA-restricted. It was reported that the classifier diagnosed cytomegalovirus status with high specificity and sensitivity in both the original and validation cohorts.

Trimming took 7 bases from V and 3 from J; bases not matched to a gene: 5. CDR3 length equals 14 residues. Germline values: CDR1 SGHAT, CDR2 FQNNGV. The PCR contained 60 Vbeta and 13 Jbeta primers. Sequencing used immunoSEQ multiplex PCR; TCRdb keeps in-frame clones, though not all of them. The data show approximately 220,000 clones, less than 85% seen once. The V and J genes are TRBV11-2 and TRBJ2-1; 8 nucleotides line up with TRBD1. The sequencing input was PBMCs. The receptor was isolated from a girl aged 2-9 years in good health and CMV-seronegative. CDR3 protein: CASTSDRVYNEQFF. The CDR3 nucleotides are TGTGCCAGCACCTCGGACAGGGTCTACAATGAGCAGTTCTTC.